The 24 T cell receptor beta chains presented below share a single source sample, sequenced in a study of T cell repertoires in cytomegalovirus infection. TCRdb used MiXCR to reprocess the reads, holding one entry per CDR3 protein. The sample has around 85,000 distinct CDR3 sequences; about half are singletons. The antigens of these receptors remain unknown. Here the sequenced sample was CD8+ T cells from cultured PBMCs, taken from culture after CMV antigen stimulation. The receptors derive from a human donor in good health (CMV status not recorded). Some clones in this sample may be carry-over from other donors' samples.

The V and J genes are TRBV12-5 and TRBJ2-6; a weak D match, TRBD2 (7 bases). Per germline, CDR1 LGHNT and CDR2 FRNRAP. The CDR3 length is 16 residues. The ends were cut back, 0 bases at V and 3 bases at J, with 9 bases in the middle. CDR3 coding DNA: TGTGCTAGTGGTTTGGTAGGGGGGGGTGGGGCCAACGTCCTGACTTTC. This encodes CASGLVGGGGANVLTF.

This clonotype occurred once. The V call is TRBV2, the J call TRBJ1-4; D may be TRBD1 (5 bases). Trimming cost V 4 bases and J 15 bases, with 15 bases left between them. The CDR3 sequence is 12 residues long. CDR1 SNHLY and CDR2 FYNNEI come from the germline V gene. In nucleotides, the CDR3 is TGTGCCAGCAGTGTGGTACCCGGGGGGGTGTTTTTT. Encoded protein: CASSVVPGGVFF.

This chain uses TRBV24-1 with TRBJ2-2; D might be TRBD1 (5 bases). The CDR3 spans 15 residues. Deletions cut 3 bases from V and 1 base from J, with 8 bases between. CDR1 KGHDR and CDR2 SFDVKD come from the germline V gene. The CDR3 sequence is CATSDPGLNTGELFF. DNA for the CDR3: TGTGCCACCAGTGATCCAGGGTTGAACACCGGGGAGCTGTTTTTT.

The chain links TRBV7-2 to TRBJ1-1; 9 bases are a match to TRBD1. V trimming: 6 bases; J trimming: 5 bases; junction bases outside the gene matches: 4. The CDR3 extends over 13 amino acids. Germline V CDR1 and CDR2: SGHTA, FQGNSA. CDR3: CASRTTGGTEAFF. CDR3 bases: TGTGCCAGCAGGACGACAGGGGGGACTGAAGCTTTCTTT. Full variable domain (remainder filled in from reference TRBV7-2 and TRBJ1-1): GAGVSQSPSNKVTEKGKDVELRCDPISGHTALYWYRQSLGQGLEFLIYFQGNSAPDKSGLPSDRFSAERTGGSVSTLTIQRTQQEDSAVYLCASRTTGGTEAFFGQGTRLTVV.

The table lists this clonotype with a few counts. The V gene is TRBV7-2, the J gene TRBJ2-7; perhaps TRBD2 as D (5 bases). V lost 5 bases to trimming and J lost 3 bases, with 23 bases between them. Germline V gene lookup returns CDR1 SGHTA and CDR2 FQGNSA. The CDR3 has 17 amino acids. In DNA form, the CDR3 reads TGTGCCAGCAGCCCCTCAGAGCCGGGGTACGAGGACTACGAGCAGTACTTC. The encoded protein is CASSPSEPGYEDYEQYF.

This clonotype was counted only a few times. V is TRBV6-5 and J is TRBJ2-5; 9 bases match TRBD1. Germline CDR1 reads MNHEY; CDR2 reads SVGAGI. The CDR3 runs 15 residues. J was trimmed by 2 bases and V by 5 bases; bases with no gene match: 6. CDR3 in DNA: TGTGCCAGCAGTACTACCGGGACAGGGCAAGAGACCCAGTACTTC. Its translation: CASSTTGTGQETQYF.

CDR3 nucleotides: TGTGCCAGCAGTTTCCCCTCAGGGGATGGCTACACCTTC. Translating it yields CASSFPSGDGYTF. The rearrangement uses TRBV7-3 and TRBJ1-2, with D possibly TRBD1 on 6 matching bases. The CDR3 has 13 residues. CDR1 is SGHTA and CDR2 is FQGTGA in the germline V gene. Deletions cut 6 bases from V and 6 bases from J, with 14 bases between.

This chain uses TRBV27 with TRBJ2-6; 7 bases are shared with TRBD2. J lost 0 bases, V lost 5 bases, and 1 base had no gene match. This CDR3 has 15 residues. Germline lookup yields CDR1 MNHEY and CDR2 SMNVEV (reference sequence). CDR3 bases: TGTGCCAGCAGTACGGGGGGCTCTGGGGCCAACGTCCTGACTTTC. It specifies CASSTGGSGANVLTF.

The chain is built from TRBV7-6 and TRBJ2-7; tentative D call: TRBD1 (5 bases). V shed 5 bases and J shed 1 base, with 9 bases lying between them. Germline V lookup: CDR1 SGHVS, CDR2 FNYEAQ. The CDR3 consists of 13 residues. For the CDR3, the DNA is TGTGCCAGCAGCGCCAGGGATTCCTACGAGCAGTACTTC. Amino acid sequence: CASSARDSYEQYF.

The chain carries TRBV11-2 and TRBJ2-1, with TRBD2 matching over 9 bases. The length of the CDR3 is 16 residues. J gave up 5 bases and V 1 base, and 6 bases lay outside the gene matches. CDR1 SGHAT and CDR2 FQNNGV come from the germline V gene. CDR3 in amino acids: CASSLASGRSDNEQFF. The CDR3 DNA is TGTGCCAGCAGCTTAGCCAGCGGGAGGAGTGACAATGAGCAGTTCTTC.

This clonotype was recorded a few times. The chain has TRBV12-3 or TRBV12-4 and TRBJ2-3; D gene uncertain. V lost 7 bases and J lost 2, with 10 bases in between. The CDR3 consists of 13 residues. The CDR3 region is CASTDPYTDTQYF. The CDR3 DNA reads as TGTGCCAGCACCGACCCCTACACAGATACGCAGTATTTT.

The gene calls are TRBV15 and TRBJ1-1; 7 positions agree with TRBD1. Germline lookup yields CDR1 LNHNV and CDR2 YYDKDF (reference sequence). This CDR3 contains 16 residues. The V segment lost 3 bases and the J segment 7 bases; nucleotides outside the gene matches: 14. This CDR3 reads CATSRTRQGPTSEAFF. CDR3 sequence (DNA): TGTGCCACCAGCAGGACGCGACAGGGCCCAACAAGTGAAGCTTTCTTT. Full variable domain (remainder filled in from reference TRBV15 and TRBJ1-1): DAMVIQNPRYQVTQFGKPVTLSCSQTLNHNVMYWYQQKSSQAPKLLFHYYDKDFNNEADTPDNFQSRRPNTSFCFLDIRSPGLGDTAMYLCATSRTRQGPTSEAFFGQGTRLTVV.

This clonotype was seen only a few times. This sequence joins TRBV11-2 and TRBJ1-4; D is uncertain. The germline V gene has CDR1 SGHAT and CDR2 FQNNGV. This CDR3 is built from 16 residues. The germline V and J ends were trimmed by 0 bases and 5 bases, with 13 bases remaining between them. The CDR3 bases are TGTGCCAGCAGCTTAGATCTGTCAGGAGAAAATGAAAAACTGTTTTTT. It is translated as CASSLDLSGENEKLFF.

This sequence joins TRBV5-1 and TRBJ2-2; D is undetermined. The CDR3 runs to 11 residues. V was pared by 2 bases and J by 7 bases, with 3 bases between. The germline V gene has CDR1 SGHRS and CDR2 YFSETQ. The CDR3 nucleotides read TGCGCCAGCAGCTTTGGCGGGGAGCTGTTTTTT. Protein: CASSFGGELFF.

This clonotype was detected a few times. The chain has TRBV11-1 and TRBJ1-1, with D unclear. The ends were cut back, 2 bases at V and 1 base at J, with 8 bases in the middle. Germline V gene sequence: CDR1 SGHAT, CDR2 FQDESV (reference sequence). The CDR3 runs 14 residues. The CDR3 protein is CASSLYNSNTEAFF. In DNA form, the CDR3 reads TGTGCCAGCAGCTTATATAATTCGAACACTGAAGCTTTCTTT. Supplemented by reference TRBV11-1 and TRBJ1-1, the full variable domain reads EAEVAQSPRYKITEKSQAVAFWCDPISGHATLYWYRQILGQGPELLVQFQDESVVDDSQLPKDRFSAERLKGVDSTLKIQPAELGDSAMYLCASSLYNSNTEAFFGQGTRLTVV.

This clonotype came up a few times. The chain recombines TRBV28 with TRBJ2-7; D remains unclear. The CDR3 loop spans 11 amino acids. CDR1 and CDR2 (germline): MDHEN, SYDVKM. V was pared by 3 bases and J by 7 bases, with 7 bases between. In DNA, the CDR3 is TGTGCCAGCAGTTTGGGTGGGGAGCAGTACTTC. Protein sequence: CASSLGGEQYF.

This rearrangement joins TRBV30 to TRBJ2-3; the D gene is possibly TRBD1 (6 bases). Trimming left V 1 base short and J 1 base short, with 12 bases between. This CDR3 has 15 amino acids. Germline assignment: CDR1 GTSNPN and CDR2 SVGIG (reference sequence). The DNA of the CDR3 is TGTGCCTGGAGTGGCAGGGGCTGGGGCACAGATACGCAGTATTTT. This sequence encodes CAWSGRGWGTDTQYF.

This clonotype was detected a few times. The V gene is TRBV11-2, the J gene TRBJ2-2; maybe TRBD2 (5 bases). The CDR3 runs 16 residues. Looked up from germline, CDR1 is SGHAT and CDR2 is FQNNGV. With 5 bases removed from V and 1 base from J, the gap between germline ends came to 14 bases. CDR3: CASSPEPAVNTGELFF. Written as DNA, the CDR3 is TGTGCCAGCAGCCCGGAGCCAGCGGTGAACACCGGGGAGCTGTTTTTT. The full variable domain, its missing parts supplied by reference TRBV11-2 and TRBJ2-2, is EAGVAQSPRYKIIEKRQSVAFWCNPISGHATLYWYQQILGQGPKLLIQFQNNGVVDDSQLPKDRFSAERLKGVDSTLKIQPAKLEDSAVYLCASSPEPAVNTGELFFGEGSRLTVL.

V usage is TRBV6-5 and J usage is TRBJ2-2; tentative D call: TRBD1 (6 bases). The germline V gene has CDR1 MNHEY and CDR2 SVGAGI. V dropped 7 bases and J dropped 1 base, with 10 bases sitting between them. The CDR3 totals 14 residues. In DNA form, the CDR3 reads TGTGCCAGCACCTTACAGGGGAACACCGGGGAGCTGTTTTTT. Translating it yields CASTLQGNTGELFF.

CDR3 residues: CASRKWDEQETQYF. The CDR3 DNA follows: TGTGCCAGCAGGAAATGGGATGAACAAGAGACCCAGTACTTC. This chain joins TRBV6-1 and TRBJ2-5; D is ambiguous. The CDR3 covers 14 residues. V lost 6 bases, J lost 2 bases, and 13 bases lay in between. Germline lookup yields CDR1 MNHNS and CDR2 SASEGT.

The rearrangement joins TRBV28 to TRBJ2-2; D ambiguous. Trimming pared 2 bases from V and 0 bases from J, leaving 7 bases between. Germline V CDR1 and CDR2: MDHEN, SYDVKM. This CDR3 contains 15 residues. CDR3 sequence reads: CASSLGSPNTGELFF. For the CDR3, the DNA is TGTGCCAGCAGTTTAGGAAGCCCGAACACCGGGGAGCTGTTTTTT.

Note on this clonotype: Its ends do not fully match the called genes, so a read error is possible. V usage is TRBV6-8 and J usage is TRBJ2-3; TRBD2 agrees at 12 bases. Germline assignment: CDR1 MNHGY and CDR2 SAAAGT. The CDR3 has 15 amino acids. The CDR3: CASGLAGGPTDTQNF. The CDR3 coding sequence is TGTGCCAGCGGGCTAGCGGGGGGGCCGACAGATACGCAGAATTTT.

This clonotype was picked up a small number of times. V gene TRBV10-3 combines with J gene TRBJ1-5; 9 bases align to TRBD1. CDR3 length: 15 residues. V lost 2 bases, J lost 5 bases, and 4 bases stayed unmatched. Germline CDR1 ENHRY, CDR2 SYGVKD. CDR3: CAISEPGTGYQPQHF. The CDR3 DNA sequence: TGTGCCATCAGTGAGCCAGGGACAGGGTATCAGCCCCAGCATTTT.

The rearrangement joins TRBV7-9 to TRBJ1-6, with D unresolved. Between the trimmed V and J ends, which lost 5 bases and 8 bases, there was a span of 13 bases. From germline, CDR1 is SEHNR and CDR2 FQNEAQ (reference sequence). The CDR3 consists of 14 residues. The CDR3 here is CASSAGEGYSPLHF. CDR3 DNA sequence: TGTGCCAGCAGCGCCGGCGAGGGCTATTCACCCCTCCACTTT.